The rows below give T cell receptor beta chains drawn from one sample of a study of identical twins. TCRdb reprocessed the 5' RACE reads with MiXCR, giving one entry per CDR3 protein. This table has a few hundred thousand distinct CDR3 sequences, 9.6% appearing once. The same sample was also used in a study of yellow fever vaccine responses in identical twins.

Sequencing was carried out using PBMCs. The receptors come from a woman aged 18-29 years in good health. Both conserved end residues are part of each CDR3. A D gene is named only where the DNA matches it firmly. Part of the rows lack a size; the others show once, few, many or a class for expanded clones.

size: many; V: TRBV2; J: TRBJ2-7; D: TRBD1; CDR3: CASSEGQGGTYEQYF; DNA: TGTGCCAGCAGTGAAGGACAGGGGGGAACCTACGAGCAGTACTTC
size: .; V: TRBV12-5; J: TRBJ1-2; D: TRBD1; CDR3: CAISGGTFYGYTF; DNA: TGTGCTATTTCAGGGGGCACTTTCTATGGCTACACCTTC
size: few; V: TRBV6-6; J: TRBJ1-3; D: .; CDR3: CASLRADTIYF; DNA: TGTGCCAGCCTCAGGGCCGACACCATATATTTT
size: .; V: TRBV21-1; J: TRBJ2-3; D: .; CDR3: CASSKVRTSGRTDTQYF; DNA: TGTGCCAGCAGCAAAGTCCGGACTAGCGGGAGGACAGATACGCAGTATTTT
size: many; V: TRBV27; J: TRBJ2-1; D: .; CDR3: CASSPRLAQNNEQFF; DNA: TGTGCCAGCAGTCCTAGACTGGCCCAAAACAATGAGCAGTTCTTC
size: many; V: TRBV29-1; J: TRBJ2-3; D: TRBD2; CDR3: CSAAPSGIGADTQYF; DNA: TGCAGCGCTGCACCAAGCGGGATCGGAGCAGATACGCAGTATTTT
size: few; V: TRBV4-3; J: TRBJ2-2; D: .; CDR3: CASSQALTGELFF; DNA: TGCGCCAGCAGCCAAGCCCTCACCGGGGAGCTGTTTTTT
size: .; V: TRBV3-1; J: TRBJ1-6; D: .; CDR3: CASSQGSFGNSPLHF; DNA: TGTGCCAGCAGCCAGGGGAGCTTTGGAAATTCACCCCTCCACTTT
size: .; V: TRBV27; J: TRBJ2-1; D: .; CDR3: CASSPTRLSSYNEQFF; DNA: TGTGCCAGCAGCCCGACACGCCTAAGCTCCTACAATGAGCAGTTCTTC
size: .; V: TRBV28; J: TRBJ2-1; D: TRBD1; CDR3: CASSLTGGSLVNEQFF; DNA: TGTGCCAGCAGTCTAACAGGGGGCTCTTTGGTCAATGAGCAGTTCTTC
size: .; V: TRBV7-2; J: TRBJ2-4; D: TRBD1; CDR3: CASSPGQGTKNIQYF; DNA: TGTGCCAGCAGCCCGGGACAGGGTACCAAAAACATTCAGTACTTC
size: few; V: TRBV2; J: TRBJ1-5; D: .; CDR3: CASREQGTGKGNQPQHF; DNA: TGTGCCAGCAGGGAACAAGGAACAGGAAAGGGCAATCAGCCCCAGCATTTT
size: .; V: TRBV2; J: TRBJ2-7; D: TRBD2; CDR3: CASSEARGGFYEQYF; DNA: TGTGCCAGCAGTGAAGCCCGCGGGGGGTTCTACGAGCAGTACTTC
size: .; V: TRBV3-1; J: TRBJ2-7; D: TRBD1; CDR3: CASSPGQGVRQYF; DNA: TGTGCCAGCAGCCCGGGACAGGGGGTACGGCAGTACTTC
size: .; V: TRBV10-2; J: TRBJ2-7; D: TRBD1; CDR3: CASSDPGQGSYEQYF; DNA: TGCGCCAGCAGTGACCCGGGACAGGGCTCCTACGAGCAGTACTTC
size: .; V: TRBV12-3/TRBV12-4; J: TRBJ2-1; D: .; CDR3: CASSLRDADEQFF; DNA: TGTGCCAGCAGTTTGAGAGACGCGGATGAGCAGTTCTTC
size: few; V: TRBV28; J: TRBJ1-2; D: TRBD1; CDR3: CASSGGGTGIYGYTF; DNA: TGTGCCAGCAGCGGGGGGGGGACAGGGATTTATGGCTACACCTTC
size: many; V: TRBV29-1; J: TRBJ2-3; D: TRBD2; CDR3: CSVLAGGTKSTDTQYF; DNA: TGCAGCGTACTAGCGGGAGGGACGAAGAGCACAGATACGCAGTATTTT
size: many; V: TRBV5-1; J: TRBJ2-1; D: TRBD2; CDR3: CASTGGGGLYNEQFF; DNA: TGCGCCAGCACTGGTGGCGGGGGGTTATACAATGAGCAGTTCTTC
size: few; V: TRBV6-5; J: TRBJ2-1; D: .; CDR3: CASSISTVGEQFF; DNA: TGTGCCAGCAGTATATCGACAGTAGGTGAGCAGTTCTTC
size: few; V: TRBV3-1; J: TRBJ2-7; D: .; CDR3: CASSQENAPIYEQYF; DNA: TGTGCCAGCAGCCAGGAGAATGCCCCGATCTACGAGCAGTACTTC
size: .; V: TRBV6-1; J: TRBJ2-7; D: .; CDR3: CASTPGASAYEQYF; DNA: TGTGCCAGCACCCCGGGGGCTAGCGCCTACGAGCAGTACTTC
size: .; V: TRBV19; J: TRBJ2-1; D: TRBD1; CDR3: CAIGTGHYNEQFF; DNA: TGTGCCATCGGGACAGGGCACTACAATGAGCAGTTCTTC
size: many; V: TRBV9; J: TRBJ2-3; D: TRBD2; CDR3: CASSVGGGSTDTQYF; DNA: TGTGCCAGCAGCGTCGGGGGGGGGAGCACAGATACGCAGTATTTT
size: .; V: TRBV6-2/TRBV6-3; J: TRBJ2-7; D: TRBD2; CDR3: CASSILRLAGGGIKSYEQYF; DNA: TGTGCCAGCAGTATCCTAAGACTAGCGGGAGGGGGCATTAAGTCCTACGAGCAGTACTTC
size: .; V: TRBV6-1; J: TRBJ2-1; D: TRBD1; CDR3: CASTPGTGGYKEQFF; DNA: TGTGCCAGCACCCCTGGGACAGGGGGCTATAAGGAGCAGTTCTTC
size: many; V: TRBV12-3/TRBV12-4; J: TRBJ2-6; D: .; CDR3: CASSFENRPGANVLTF; DNA: TGTGCCAGCAGTTTTGAAAATAGGCCTGGGGCCAACGTCCTGACTTTC
size: .; V: TRBV27; J: TRBJ2-3; D: .; CDR3: CTSSWAGGTDTQYF; DNA: TGTACCAGCAGTTGGGCAGGGGGGACAGATACGCAGTATTTT
size: .; V: TRBV4-3; J: TRBJ2-1; D: .; CDR3: CASSQVSGLSYNEQFF; DNA: TGCGCCAGCAGCCAAGTATCGGGACTGTCCTACAATGAGCAGTTCTTC